This T cell receptor (beta chain) was documented in a study of T cell changes during pregnancy in multiple sclerosis. TCRdb keeps only in-frame clones here, not all; method: immunoSEQ multiplex PCR. The sample has over 75,000 clones, roughly 92% seen once. This CDR3 has 14 residues. Germline trimming cut 4 bases from V and 5 bases from J; bases unmatched to any gene: 7. Germline V gene sequence: CDR1 SGHRS, CDR2 YFSETQ. Here the sequenced sample was peripheral blood, taken in the first trimester of pregnancy. This chain connects TRBV5-1 to TRBJ2-5; TRBD2 matches at 8 bases. The source of this sequence is a female donor with multiple sclerosis, enrolled in a pregnancy study. CDR3 in DNA: TGCGCCAGCAGCCCAGCGGGAGTTAAGGAGACCCAGTACTTC. Translating gives CASSPAGVKETQYF.